These 23 T cell receptor beta chains were all obtained from the same sample, sequenced in a study of OX40 agonist ivuxolimab in advanced cancers. TCRdb's table, derived via immunoSEQ multiplex PCR, lists solely in-frame clones and lacks some. The sample gives tens of thousands of clones, around 91% of which show up once; about 0.99% is in the top ten. The sample consisted of CD4+ or CD8+ T cells sorted from blood, taken in a trial of the OX40 agonist ivuxolimab. Source of these receptors: an adult with an advanced solid tumor such as melanoma, head and neck, liver or kidney cancer.

V usage is TRBV13 and J usage is TRBJ2-7; 10 bases fit TRBD1. From germline, CDR1 is PRHDT and CDR2 FYEKMQ (reference sequence). The CDR3 totals 14 residues. J gave up 3 bases and V 4 bases, and 3 bases lay outside the gene matches. The CDR3 DNA sequence: TGTGCCAGCAGCTCGACAGGGGGCATCTACGAGCAGTACTTC. Translation gives CASSSTGGIYEQYF.

The CDR3 coding sequence is TGTGCCAGCAGCCAGACAGCCTTGAACACTGAAGCTTTCTTT. It codes for CASSQTALNTEAFF. The chain has TRBV2 and TRBJ1-1, with a weak D call TRBD1 (5 bases). CDR3 length: 14 amino acids. Looked up from germline, CDR1 is SNHLY and CDR2 is FYNNEI. V lost 6 bases to trimming and J lost 0 bases, with 11 bases between them.

The rearrangement joins TRBV7-9 to TRBJ2-3, with 7 bases matching TRBD2. J lost 4 bases, V lost 4 bases, and 5 bases had no gene match. Germline loops: CDR1 SEHNR, CDR2 FQNEAQ (reference sequence). The CDR3 totals 14 residues. CDR3 DNA sequence: TGTGCCAGCAGCTCGACTAGCACGCCAGATACGCAGTATTTT. Translation: CASSSTSTPDTQYF.

This clone was recorded once. The V gene is TRBV30, the J gene TRBJ1-6; no reliable D call. Germline V gene data show CDR1 as GTSNPN and CDR2 as SVGIG (reference sequence). The CDR3 covers 13 residues. The germline V and J ends were trimmed by 3 bases and 5 bases, with 8 bases remaining between them. As DNA, the CDR3 is TGTGCCTGGAGCCAGACTAATAATTCACCCCTCCACTTT. Its protein product is CAWSQTNNSPLHF. Full variable domain (rest looked up from reference TRBV30 and TRBJ1-6): SQTIHQWPATLVQPVGSPLSLECTVEGTSNPNLYWYRQAAGRGLQLLFYSVGIGQISSEVPQNLSASRPQDRQFILSSKKLLLSDSGFYLCAWSQTNNSPLHFGNGTRLTVT.

The V gene is TRBV19, the J gene TRBJ1-5, with no clear D. This CDR3 is 14 amino acids long. CDR1 LNHDA and CDR2 SQIVND come from the germline V gene (reference sequence). Trimming shortened V by 6 bases and J by 10 bases, and 19 bases separated the two germline ends. The CDR3 is CASSLDGALGPQHF. Here the CDR3 DNA reads TGTGCCAGTAGCCTGGACGGCGCTCTAGGTCCCCAGCATTTT.

A remark on this clone: The limits of the CDR3 on the DNA are not certain, so only TCRdb's listed CDR3 is given. The rearrangement links TRBV2 to TRBJ2-3. Germline CDR1 SNHLY, CDR2 FYNNEI. The CDR3 spans 10 residues, counting both ends. This CDR3 is CASILDTQYF.

J is TRBJ2-2 and V is TRBV2, with D possibly called TRBD1 or TRBD2 (7 bases each). Between the trimmed V and J ends, which lost 6 bases and 6 bases, there was a span of 14 bases. Germline CDR1 is SNHLY and CDR2 is FYNNEI. The CDR3 runs 14 residues. CDR3 in amino acids: CASRGGTAAGELFF. Here the CDR3 DNA reads TGTGCCAGCAGGGGGGGGACAGCTGCCGGGGAGCTGTTTTTT. The full variable domain, its missing parts supplied by reference TRBV2 and TRBJ2-2, is EPEVTQTPSHQVTQMGQEVILRCVPISNHLYFYWYRQILGQKVEFLVSFYNNEISEKSEIFDDQFSVERPDGSNFTLKIRSTKLEDSAMYFCASRGGTAAGELFFGEGSRLTVL.

The CDR3: CASSLGLEVTDTQYF. CDR3 DNA: TGTGCCAGCAGCTTAGGGCTAGAGGTAACAGATACGCAGTATTTT. The chain uses TRBV7-8 and TRBJ2-3; D unclear. This CDR3 comprises 15 residues. Germline loops: CDR1 SGHVS, CDR2 FQNEAQ. The germline V and J ends were trimmed by 1 base and 3 bases, with 11 bases remaining between them.

The rearrangement links TRBV5-8 to TRBJ1-4; possibly TRBD1 for D (6 bases). CDR1 is SGHTS, CDR2 YDEGEE, per germline. This CDR3 is 12 amino acids long. V was trimmed by 4 bases and J by 7 bases, leaving 8 bases between them. CDR3 region: CASSLDSEKLFF. The CDR3 DNA is TGTGCCAGCAGCCTGGACAGTGAAAAACTGTTTTTT. Together with reference TRBV5-8 and TRBJ1-4, the CDR3 gives the full variable domain: EAGVTQSPTHLIKTRGQQATLRCSPISGHTSVYWYQQALGLGLQFLLWYDEGEERNRGNFPPRFSGRQFPNYSSELNVNALELEDSALYLCASSLDSEKLFFGSGTQLSVL.

The chain links TRBV2 to TRBJ2-2; 7 positions match TRBD1. The V segment lost 3 bases and the J segment 11 bases; nucleotides outside the gene matches: 9. Per the germline V gene, CDR1 is SNHLY and CDR2 is FYNNEI. There are 14 residues in the CDR3. This CDR3 reads CASSDRPQGPELFF. The DNA of the CDR3 is TGTGCCAGCAGTGACCGTCCACAGGGGCCCGAGCTGTTTTTT. Supplemented by reference TRBV2 and TRBJ2-2, the full variable domain reads EPEVTQTPSHQVTQMGQEVILRCVPISNHLYFYWYRQILGQKVEFLVSFYNNEISEKSEIFDDQFSVERPDGSNFTLKIRSTKLEDSAMYFCASSDRPQGPELFFGEGSRLTVL.

CDR3 region: CASSEWQDSGNTIYF. CDR3 nucleotide sequence: TGTGCCAGCAGTGAATGGCAGGATTCTGGAAACACCATATATTTT. The genes are TRBV6-1 and TRBJ1-3; D unresolved. This CDR3 region has 15 residues. V shed 2 bases and J shed 1 base, with 9 bases lying between them. Germline CDR1 is MNHNS and CDR2 is SASEGT.

The chain combines TRBV7-9 with TRBJ2-3; D tentatively fits TRBD1 or TRBD2 (5 bases each). CDR1 SEHNR and CDR2 FQNEAQ come from the germline V gene (reference sequence). This CDR3 is 14 amino acids long. V lost 4 bases to trimming and J lost 2 bases, with 10 bases between them. For the CDR3, the DNA is TGTGCCAGCAGCTCCGGGACCGTCACAGATACGCAGTATTTT. Translating gives CASSSGTVTDTQYF.

The rearrangement uses TRBV29-1 and TRBJ2-2; D possibly corresponds to TRBD1 (6 bases). Trimming took 7 bases from V and 6 from J, leaving 18 bases between them. The germline gives CDR1 SQVTM, CDR2 ANQGSEA. This CDR3 is 14 amino acids long. This CDR3 is CSGKQGGTAGELFF. CDR3 coding DNA: TGCAGCGGTAAACAGGGTGGAACGGCCGGGGAGCTGTTTTTT.

This clone is a singleton in its sample. This rearrangement joins TRBV19 to TRBJ1-5; D is unresolved. The ends were cut back, 3 bases at V and 0 bases at J, with 9 bases in the middle. The CDR3 is 15 amino acids. Germline CDR1 is LNHDA and CDR2 is SQIVND (reference sequence). The CDR3 reads CASSMSNLSNQPQHF. The CDR3 DNA sequence: TGTGCCAGTAGTATGTCGAACCTTAGCAATCAGCCCCAGCATTTT.

This chain uses TRBV28 with TRBJ1-4; D uncertain. The germline gives CDR1 MDHEN, CDR2 SYDVKM. Trimming removed 2 bases at V and 8 bases at J, with 6 bases between. This CDR3 has 12 residues. This CDR3 reads CASSLDGEKLFF. The CDR3 coding sequence is TGTGCCAGCAGTTTAGACGGGGAAAAACTGTTTTTT.

The genes are TRBV5-4 and TRBJ2-2; D ambiguous. The CDR3 covers 14 residues. V lost 0 bases to trimming and J lost 3 bases, with 6 bases between them. Per germline, CDR1 SGHNT and CDR2 YYREEE (reference sequence). This chain's CDR3 is CASSLARDTGELFF. The CDR3 nucleotides are TGTGCCAGCAGCTTGGCTCGGGACACCGGGGAGCTGTTTTTT.

This chain uses TRBV15 with TRBJ2-4; D uncertain. In germline, CDR1 is LNHNV, CDR2 YYDKDF (reference sequence). Trimming took off 0 bases at V and 0 bases at J, with 15 bases between the two ends. The CDR3 loop spans 18 amino acids. The DNA of the CDR3 is TGTGCCACCAGCAGAGAAACCTTAGACACTTTAGCCAAAAACATTCAGTACTTC. It codes for CATSRETLDTLAKNIQYF.

The V gene is TRBV6-5, the J gene TRBJ1-2; 7 positions agree with TRBD1. Germline V gene sequence: CDR1 MNHEY, CDR2 SVGAGI. The CDR3 consists of 11 residues. V gave up 10 bases and J gave up 4 bases; unmatched junction bases: 3. As DNA, the CDR3 is TGTGCCACCTACAGGGGCTATGGCTACACCTTC. This gives the protein CATYRGYGYTF.

The rearrangement links TRBV5-1 to TRBJ2-1; D is possibly TRBD1 (6 bases). The CDR3 length is 15 residues. Looked up from germline, CDR1 is SGHRS and CDR2 is YFSETQ. Trimming took 0 bases from V and 4 from J, leaving 11 bases between them. CDR3 nucleotides: TGCGCCAGCAGCTTGGTCCAGGGGCCTTACAATGAGCAGTTCTTC. Translating it yields CASSLVQGPYNEQFF.

J is TRBJ1-2 and V is TRBV27; unclear D gene. The CDR3 loop spans 12 amino acids. V was shortened by 8 bases and J by 4 bases, with 11 bases between the two germline ends. Germline CDR1 is MNHEY and CDR2 is SMNVEV (reference sequence). The CDR3 coding sequence is TGTGCCAGCTCAGGAGGCACCTATGGCTACACCTTC. Protein product: CASSGGTYGYTF.

The CDR3 reads CASSLVSHSNQPQHF. The CDR3 DNA reads TGTGCCAGCAGCTTAGTCTCCCATAGCAATCAGCCCCAGCATTTT. This sequence joins TRBV5-8 and TRBJ1-5; D unclear. Trimming pared 2 bases from V and 0 bases from J, leaving 9 bases between. The CDR3 sequence is 15 residues long. The germline V gene encodes CDR1 SGHTS and CDR2 YDEGEE.

The CDR3 DNA follows: TGTGCCAGCAGTTTATCGGGAGGGCTGGTAGGCTACACCTTC. Its translation is CASSLSGGLVGYTF. The chain is built from TRBV27 and TRBJ1-2, with unresolved D. Germline V CDR1 and CDR2: MNHEY, SMNVEV (reference sequence). The V end lost 0 bases, the J end lost 8 bases, and 13 bases lay between the germline ends. This CDR3 contains 14 residues.

J is TRBJ1-2 and V is TRBV25-1; possible D gene TRBD1, 5 bases. From germline, CDR1 is MGHDK and CDR2 SYGVNS. There are 11 residues in the CDR3. V lost 8 bases and J lost 8, with 12 bases in between. In DNA form, the CDR3 reads TGTGCCAGCCAAATGGGGGAAGGCTACACCTTC. This translates into CASQMGEGYTF.